A single sample is the source of the 15 T cell receptor beta chains below, sequenced in a study of blood T cell repertoires in COVID-19. Profiling relied on immunoSEQ multiplex PCR, and the TCRdb table lists in-frame clones only, not all of them. Among about 190,000 clones listed, approximately 87% were seen once. Input material: peripheral blood. Receptors originate from a woman in her late teens or twenties who had recovered from COVID-19.

The genes are TRBV5-1 and TRBJ1-1; D is ambiguous. Germline CDR1 SGHRS, CDR2 YFSETQ. Trimming removed 2 bases at V and 1 base at J, with 9 bases between. The CDR3 is made up of 14 amino acids. The CDR3 here is CASSFGGRNTEAFF. The CDR3 DNA is TGCGCCAGCAGCTTTGGAGGGAGGAACACTGAAGCTTTCTTT.

The gene calls are TRBV3-1 (or the pseudogene TRBV3-2) and TRBJ2-1, with D possibly being TRBD2 (6 bases). CDR3 length: 17 residues. The V gene's germline CDR1 is LGHDT and CDR2 YNNKEL (reference sequence). Trimming stripped 2 bases from V and 0 bases from J, with 14 bases between. The CDR3 DNA sequence: TGTGCCAGCAGCCAAAAGACTAGTCCCAGCTCCTACAATGAGCAGTTCTTC. Translated: CASSQKTSPSSYNEQFF.

The CDR3 nucleotides read TGTGCCAGCAGTGTTCGAAGTAGGGCGCTCACTAGCGGGAGGGCCTCAGATACGCAGTATTTT. It encodes CASSVRSRALTSGRASDTQYF. The rearrangement joins TRBV2 to TRBJ2-3; TRBD2 aligns across 13 bases. Per the germline V gene, CDR1 is SNHLY and CDR2 is FYNNEI. Trimming at V came to 4 bases and at J to 4 bases, leaving 20 bases not matched to a gene. The CDR3 contains 21 residues.

This clone was observed a single time. The genes are TRBV11-2 and TRBJ2-2; 9 bases are shared with TRBD2. The V segment lost 6 bases and the J segment 3 bases; nucleotides outside the gene matches: 5. CDR1 SGHAT and CDR2 FQNNGV come from the germline V gene. This CDR3 comprises 15 residues. CDR3 bases: TGTGCCAGCAGTTTTACTAGCGGGTACACCGGGGAGCTGTTTTTT. Its protein is CASSFTSGYTGELFF. Drawing the rest from reference TRBV11-2 and TRBJ2-2, the complete variable domain is EAGVAQSPRYKIIEKRQSVAFWCNPISGHATLYWYQQILGQGPKLLIQFQNNGVVDDSQLPKDRFSAERLKGVDSTLKIQPAKLEDSAVYLCASSFTSGYTGELFFGEGSRLTVL.

V and J are TRBV5-1 and TRBJ2-1; D may be TRBD1 (6 bases). V was pared by 4 bases and J by 0 bases, with 14 bases between. This CDR3 contains 16 residues. Germline CDR1 is SGHRS and CDR2 is YFSETQ. CDR3 DNA sequence: TGCGCCAGCAGCCAACAGGGTTGGAGCTCCTACAATGAGCAGTTCTTC. This sequence encodes CASSQQGWSSYNEQFF.

The chain has TRBV4-1 and TRBJ1-1; 7 nucleotides agree with TRBD1. V lost 6 bases to trimming and J lost 10 bases; unmatched junction nucleotides: 11. CDR3 length equals 13 residues. Germline V gene sequence: CDR1 MGHRA, CDR2 YSYEKL. CDR3 sequence (DNA): TGCGCCAGCAGGGGAACAGGGGTGGGTCGAGCTTTCTTT. This gives the protein CASRGTGVGRAFF.

V usage is TRBV7-2 and J usage is TRBJ1-1, with 8 bases aligning to TRBD1. J lost 5 bases, V lost 4 bases, and 9 bases had no gene match. Germline V gene data show CDR1 as SGHTA and CDR2 as FQGNSA. The CDR3 totals 15 residues. The CDR3 sequence is CASSWAGTGNTEAFF. The CDR3 nucleotides are TGTGCCAGCAGCTGGGCCGGGACAGGAAATACTGAAGCTTTCTTT.

The genes are TRBV28 and TRBJ1-4; tentative D call: TRBD1 (6 bases). This CDR3 has 16 residues. Germline V gene lookup returns CDR1 MDHEN and CDR2 SYDVKM. V was shortened by 5 bases and J by 3 bases, with 16 bases between the two germline ends. DNA for the CDR3: TGTGCCAGCAGTCTAACCAAGGGGGGGGCTAATGAAAAACTGTTTTTT. Its protein is CASSLTKGGANEKLFF.

The CDR3 DNA reads as TGTGCCAGTAGTAGATTATGGACTAGCTCCACCGGGGAGCTGTTTTTT. It translates to CASSRLWTSSTGELFF. This chain connects TRBV19 to TRBJ2-2; TRBD2 matches 8 bases. The V segment lost 4 bases and the J segment 4 bases; nucleotides outside the gene matches: 8. CDR3 size: 16 residues. Germline V lookup: CDR1 LNHDA, CDR2 SQIVND (reference sequence). Supplemented by reference TRBV19 and TRBJ2-2, the full variable domain reads DGGITQSPKYLFRKEGQNVTLSCEQNLNHDAMYWYRQDPGQGLRLIYYSQIVNDFQKGDIAEGYSVSREKKESFPLTVTSAQKNPTAFYLCASSRLWTSSTGELFFGEGSRLTVL.

V and J are TRBV10-1 and TRBJ1-3; D gene ambiguous. V lost 6 bases to trimming and J lost 0 bases, with 12 bases between them. This CDR3 contains 15 residues. CDR1 is WNHNN and CDR2 is SYGVQD in the germline V gene (reference sequence). CDR3 protein: CASRVNSYSGNTIYF. DNA for the CDR3: TGCGCCAGCAGGGTAAACAGTTACTCTGGAAACACCATATATTTT.

The gene calls are TRBV7-6 and TRBJ2-1; 9 positions agree with TRBD1. CDR3 size: 16 residues. J gave up 0 bases and V 2 bases, and 2 bases lay outside the gene matches. CDR1 SGHVS and CDR2 FNYEAQ come from the germline V gene. The CDR3 DNA reads TGTGCCAGCAGCTTACTACAGGGGGCCTCCTACAATGAGCAGTTCTTC. It encodes CASSLLQGASYNEQFF. The complete variable domain, with remaining parts taken from reference TRBV7-6 and TRBJ2-1, reads GAGVSQSPRYKVTKRGQDVALRCDPISGHVSLYWYRQALGQGPEFLTYFNYEAQQDKSGLPNDRFSAERPEGSISTLTIQRTEQRDSAMYRCASSLLQGASYNEQFFGPGTRLTVL.

The J gene is TRBJ2-7, the V gene TRBV18; the match to TRBD2 covers 12 bases. The CDR3 is 15 amino acids. Losses at the gene ends were 5 bases for V and 4 bases for J; bases not matched to a gene: 6. Germline V gene data show CDR1 as KGHSH and CDR2 as LQKENI. CDR3 loop: CASSTPSGGEYEQYF. Here the CDR3 DNA reads TGTGCCAGCTCAACCCCTAGCGGGGGGGAATACGAGCAGTACTTC.

The chain is built from TRBV5-4 and TRBJ1-5, with unresolved D. Germline V gene data show CDR1 as SGHNT and CDR2 as YYREEE (reference sequence). With 0 bases removed from V and 1 base from J, the gap between germline ends came to 5 bases. The CDR3 length is 14 residues. This chain's CDR3 is CASSLDRSNQPQHF. CDR3 nucleotide sequence: TGTGCCAGCAGCTTGGACAGAAGCAATCAGCCCCAGCATTTT.

The chain combines TRBV18 with TRBJ2-7; perhaps TRBD1 as D (6 bases). V was trimmed by 4 bases and J by 7 bases, leaving 17 bases between them. Per the germline V gene, CDR1 is KGHSH and CDR2 is LQKENI. The CDR3 is made up of 14 amino acids. The CDR3 protein is CASSRRQELGEQYF. DNA for the CDR3: TGTGCCAGCTCACGGAGACAGGAGCTCGGGGAGCAGTACTTC.

The J gene is TRBJ2-5, the V gene TRBV15; D gene uncertain. V gave up 5 bases and J gave up 3 bases, with 4 bases separating them. Germline V gives CDR1 LNHNV, CDR2 YYDKDF (reference sequence). The CDR3 is 11 residues long. The CDR3 region is CATSAEETQYF. The DNA for the CDR3 is TGTGCCACCAGCGCAGAAGAGACCCAGTACTTC.